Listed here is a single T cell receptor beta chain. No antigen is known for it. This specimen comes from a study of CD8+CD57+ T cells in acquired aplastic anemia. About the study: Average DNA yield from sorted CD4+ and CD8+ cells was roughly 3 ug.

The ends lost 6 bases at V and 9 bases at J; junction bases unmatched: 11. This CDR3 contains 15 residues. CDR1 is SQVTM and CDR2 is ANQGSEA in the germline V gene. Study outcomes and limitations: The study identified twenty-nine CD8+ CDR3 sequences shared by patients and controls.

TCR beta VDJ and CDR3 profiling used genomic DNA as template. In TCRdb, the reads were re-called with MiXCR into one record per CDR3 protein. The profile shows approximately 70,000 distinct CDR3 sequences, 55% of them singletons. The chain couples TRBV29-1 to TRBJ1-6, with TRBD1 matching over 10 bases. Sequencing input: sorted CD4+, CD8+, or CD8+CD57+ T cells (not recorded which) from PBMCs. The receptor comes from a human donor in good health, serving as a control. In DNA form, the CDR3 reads TGCAGCGTAACGACCGGGACAGGGGCCAGTTCACCCCTCCACTTT. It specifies CSVTTGTGASSPLHF.